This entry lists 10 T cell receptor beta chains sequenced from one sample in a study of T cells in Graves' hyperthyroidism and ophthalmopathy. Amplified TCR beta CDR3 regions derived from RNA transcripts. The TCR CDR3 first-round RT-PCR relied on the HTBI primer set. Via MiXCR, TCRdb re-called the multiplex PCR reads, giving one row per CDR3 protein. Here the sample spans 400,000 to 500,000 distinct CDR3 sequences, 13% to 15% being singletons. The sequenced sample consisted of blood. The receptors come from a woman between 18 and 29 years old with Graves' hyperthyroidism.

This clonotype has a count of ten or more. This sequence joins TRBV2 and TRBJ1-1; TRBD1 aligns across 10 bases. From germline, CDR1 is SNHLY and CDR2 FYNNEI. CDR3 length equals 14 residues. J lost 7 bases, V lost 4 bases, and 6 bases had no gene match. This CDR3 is CASSGDRGLVEAFF. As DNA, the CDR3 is TGTGCCAGCAGTGGGGACAGGGGACTTGTTGAAGCTTTCTTT. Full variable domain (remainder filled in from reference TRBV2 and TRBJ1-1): EPEVTQTPSHQVTQMGQEVILRCVPISNHLYFYWYRQILGQKVEFLVSFYNNEISEKSEIFDDQFSVERPDGSNFTLKIRSTKLEDSAMYFCASSGDRGLVEAFFGQGTRLTVV.

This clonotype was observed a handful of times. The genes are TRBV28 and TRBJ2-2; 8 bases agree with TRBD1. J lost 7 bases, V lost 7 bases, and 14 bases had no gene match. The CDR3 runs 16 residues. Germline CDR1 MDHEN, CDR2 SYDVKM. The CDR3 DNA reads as TGTGCCAGCACCAATTCGGGGGCAGGGGGCCTCGGGGAGCTGTTTTTT. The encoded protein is CASTNSGAGGLGELFF. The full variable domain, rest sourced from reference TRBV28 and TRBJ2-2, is DVKVTQSSRYLVKRTGEKVFLECVQDMDHENMFWYRQDPGLGLRLIYFSYDVKMKEKGDIPEGYSVSREKKERFSLILESASTNQTSMYLCASTNSGAGGLGELFFGEGSRLTVL.

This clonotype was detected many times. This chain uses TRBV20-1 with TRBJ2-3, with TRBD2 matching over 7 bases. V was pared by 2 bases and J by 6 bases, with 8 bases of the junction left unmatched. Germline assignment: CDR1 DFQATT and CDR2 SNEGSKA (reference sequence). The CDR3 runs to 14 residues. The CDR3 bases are TGCAGTGCTAGATCGGCGGGAGCTTCCGATACGCAGTATTTT. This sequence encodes CSARSAGASDTQYF.

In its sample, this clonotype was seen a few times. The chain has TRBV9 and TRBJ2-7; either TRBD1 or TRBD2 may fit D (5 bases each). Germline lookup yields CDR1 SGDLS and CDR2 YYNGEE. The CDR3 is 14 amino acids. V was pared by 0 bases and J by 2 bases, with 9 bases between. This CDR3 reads CASSVAPGPYEQYF. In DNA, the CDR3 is TGTGCCAGCAGCGTAGCCCCGGGGCCCTACGAGCAGTACTTC.

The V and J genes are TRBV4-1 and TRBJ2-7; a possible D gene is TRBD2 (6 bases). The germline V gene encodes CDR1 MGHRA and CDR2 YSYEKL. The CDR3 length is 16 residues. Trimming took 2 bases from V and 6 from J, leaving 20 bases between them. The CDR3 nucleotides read TGCGCCAGCAGCCAACCTCTAGCTTTTGGAGCGGGCGAGCAGTACTTC. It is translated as CASSQPLAFGAGEQYF.

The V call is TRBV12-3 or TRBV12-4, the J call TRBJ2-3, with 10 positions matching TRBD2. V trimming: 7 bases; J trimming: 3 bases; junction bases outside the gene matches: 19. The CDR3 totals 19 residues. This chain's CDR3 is CASTTSLTGLAGETDTQYF. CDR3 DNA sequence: TGTGCCAGCACCACAAGCCTAACGGGGCTAGCGGGAGAGACAGATACGCAGTATTTT.

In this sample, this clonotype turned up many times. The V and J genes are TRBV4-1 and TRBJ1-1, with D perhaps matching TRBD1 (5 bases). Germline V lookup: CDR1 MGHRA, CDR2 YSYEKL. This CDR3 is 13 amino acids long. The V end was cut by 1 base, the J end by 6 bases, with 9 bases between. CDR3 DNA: TGCGCCAGCAGCCAAGCGGGGCAGCCTGAAGCTTTCTTT. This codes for CASSQAGQPEAFF.

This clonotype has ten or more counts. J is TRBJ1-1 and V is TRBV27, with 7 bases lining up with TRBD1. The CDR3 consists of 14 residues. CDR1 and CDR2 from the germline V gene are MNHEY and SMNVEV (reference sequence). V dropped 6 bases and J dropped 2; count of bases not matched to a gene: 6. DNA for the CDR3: TGTGCCAGCAGCCACGACAGGGCCAACACTGAAGCTTTCTTT. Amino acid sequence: CASSHDRANTEAFF.

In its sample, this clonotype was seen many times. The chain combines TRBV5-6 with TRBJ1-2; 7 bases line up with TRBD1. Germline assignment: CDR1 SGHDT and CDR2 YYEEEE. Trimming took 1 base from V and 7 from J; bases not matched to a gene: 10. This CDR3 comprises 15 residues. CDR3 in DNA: TGTGCCAGCAGCTTGTTGAACAGGGGAGGTGGTGGCTACACCTTC. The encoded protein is CASSLLNRGGGGYTF.

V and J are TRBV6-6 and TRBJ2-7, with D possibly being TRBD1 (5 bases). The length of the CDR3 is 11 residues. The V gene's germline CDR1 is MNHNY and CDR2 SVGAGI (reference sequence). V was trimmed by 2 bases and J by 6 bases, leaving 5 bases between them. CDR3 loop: CASSYRGEQYV. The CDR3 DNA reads TGTGCCAGCAGTTACAGGGGCGAGCAGTACGTC.